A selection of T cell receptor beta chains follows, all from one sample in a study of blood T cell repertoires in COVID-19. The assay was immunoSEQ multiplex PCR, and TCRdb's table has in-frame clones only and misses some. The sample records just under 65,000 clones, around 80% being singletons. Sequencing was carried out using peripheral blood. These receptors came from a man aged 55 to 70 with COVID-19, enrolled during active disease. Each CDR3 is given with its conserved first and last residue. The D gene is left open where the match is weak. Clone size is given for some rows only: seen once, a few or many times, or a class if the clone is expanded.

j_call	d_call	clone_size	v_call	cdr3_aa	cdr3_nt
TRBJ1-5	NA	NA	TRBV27	CASSDSSNQPQHF	TGTGCCAGCAGCGACAGTTCAAATCAGCCCCAGCATTTT
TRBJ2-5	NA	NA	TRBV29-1	CSVNWGPQYF	TGCAGCGTGAACTGGGGGCCCCAGTACTTC
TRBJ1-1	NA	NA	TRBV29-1	CSVVRQSNTEAFF	TGCAGCGTTGTGAGACAGTCGAACACTGAAGCTTTCTTT
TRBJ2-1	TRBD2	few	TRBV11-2	CASSLDLAGINEQFF	TGTGCCAGCAGCTTAGACCTAGCGGGAATCAATGAGCAGTTCTTC
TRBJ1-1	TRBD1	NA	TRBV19	CASSRQGTNTEAFF	TGTGCCAGTAGTAGACAGGGGACGAACACTGAAGCTTTCTTT
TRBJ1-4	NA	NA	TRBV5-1	CASSLEANRDEKLFF	TGCGCCAGCAGCTTGGAGGCTAACAGGGATGAAAAACTGTTTTTT
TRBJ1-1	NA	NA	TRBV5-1	CASSWGANTEAFF	TGCGCCAGCAGTTGGGGCGCCAACACTGAAGCTTTCTTT
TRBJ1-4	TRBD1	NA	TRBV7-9	CASSSSQGNGGEKLFF	TGTGCCAGCAGCTCATCACAGGGGAATGGGGGTGAAAAACTGTTTTTT
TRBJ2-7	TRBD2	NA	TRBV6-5	CASSYGLAGTYEQYF	TGTGCCAGCAGTTACGGACTAGCGGGAACCTACGAGCAGTACTTC
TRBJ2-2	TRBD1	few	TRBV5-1	CASSDRDRDTGELFF	TGCGCCAGCAGCGACCGGGACAGGGACACCGGGGAGCTGTTTTTT
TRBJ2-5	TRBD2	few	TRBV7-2	CASSWAGEETQYF	TGTGCCAGCAGCTGGGCGGGAGAAGAGACCCAGTACTTC
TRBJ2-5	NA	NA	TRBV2	CASSVEPGETQYF	TGTGCCAGCAGTGTGGAACCAGGGGAGACCCAGTACTTC
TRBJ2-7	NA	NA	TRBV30	CAWATDYSYEQYF	TGTGCCTGGGCCACGGACTACTCCTACGAGCAGTACTTC
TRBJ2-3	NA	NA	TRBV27	CASSFPFTDTQYF	TGTGCCAGCAGTTTCCCTTTCACAGATACGCAGTATTTT
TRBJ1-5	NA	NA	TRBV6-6	CASSYSEANLIQPQHF	TGTGCCAGCAGTTACTCGGAGGCGAACCTAATCCAGCCCCAGCATTTT
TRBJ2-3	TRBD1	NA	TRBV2	CASRPGTGFRHTQYF	TGTGCCAGCAGGCCCGGGACAGGGTTTCGACATACGCAGTATTTT
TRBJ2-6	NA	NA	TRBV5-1	CASSLNAIGSGANVLTF	TGCGCCAGCAGCTTGAATGCGATCGGTTCTGGGGCCAACGTCCTGACTTTC
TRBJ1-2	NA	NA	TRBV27	CASSWAGGDHGYTF	TGTGCCAGCAGTTGGGCGGGGGGGGATCATGGCTACACCTTC
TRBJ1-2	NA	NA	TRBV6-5	CASSPFRGYTF	TGTGCCAGCAGCCCCTTCCGGGGCTACACCTTC
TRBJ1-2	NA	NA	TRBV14	CASSPRQVGGYTF	TGTGCCAGCAGCCCCCGACAGGTTGGAGGCTACACCTTC
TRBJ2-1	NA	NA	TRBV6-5	CASFGRGEQFF	TGTGCCAGCTTTGGGAGAGGTGAGCAGTTCTTC
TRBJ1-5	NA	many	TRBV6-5	CASRRQSYSNQPQHF	TGTGCCAGCAGGAGACAGTCATATAGCAATCAGCCCCAGCATTTT
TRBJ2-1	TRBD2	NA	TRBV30	CAWTSGGTNEQFF	TGTGCCTGGACCAGCGGGGGGACTAATGAGCAGTTCTTC
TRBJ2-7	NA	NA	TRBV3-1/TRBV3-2	CASSYRDGSSYEQYF	TGTGCCAGCAGCTACCGGGACGGGAGCTCCTACGAGCAGTACTTC
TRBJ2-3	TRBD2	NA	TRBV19	CASSTRTSGADTQYF	TGTGCCAGTAGTACCCGGACTAGCGGGGCAGATACGCAGTATTTT
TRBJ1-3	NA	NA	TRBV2	CASGYSPTTIYF	TGTGCCAGCGGGTACAGTCCCACCACCATATATTTT
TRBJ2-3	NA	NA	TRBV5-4	CASSFSSGLDTQYF	TGTGCCAGCAGCTTTTCGAGCGGGCTGGATACGCAGTATTTT
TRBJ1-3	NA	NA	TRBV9	CASSVMHATSGNTIYF	TGTGCCAGCAGCGTTATGCACGCAACTTCTGGAAACACCATATATTTT
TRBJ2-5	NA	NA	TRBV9	CASSGRTPGETQYF	TGTGCCAGCAGCGGCCGTACCCCGGGAGAGACCCAGTACTTC
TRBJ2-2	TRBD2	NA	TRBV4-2	CASSQVAGGLNTGELFF	TGTGCCAGCAGCCAAGTTGCGGGGGGTTTAAACACCGGGGAGCTGTTTTTT
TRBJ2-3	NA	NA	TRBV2	CASSERSGSTNTQYF	TGTGCCAGCAGTGAAAGATCCGGTTCAACTAATACGCAGTATTTT
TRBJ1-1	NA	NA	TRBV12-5	CASARARGGTEAFF	TGTGCTAGTGCCCGGGCGCGAGGAGGTACTGAAGCTTTCTTT
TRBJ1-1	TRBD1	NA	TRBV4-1	CASSPRGGTGNTEAFF	TGCGCCAGCAGCCCCAGGGGGGGGACAGGGAACACTGAAGCTTTCTTT
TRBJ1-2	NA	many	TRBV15	CATSRDVQLYGYTF	TGTGCCACCAGCAGAGATGTACAGTTGTATGGCTACACCTTC
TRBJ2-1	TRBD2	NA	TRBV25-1	CASSESGGSNEQFF	TGTGCCAGCAGTGAATCCGGCGGGAGTAATGAGCAGTTCTTC
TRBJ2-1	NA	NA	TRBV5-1	CASSSLKGGGYNEQFF	TGCGCCAGCAGCTCGCTAAAGGGAGGGGGCTACAATGAGCAGTTCTTC
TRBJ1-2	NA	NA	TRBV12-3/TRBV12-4	CASSLRGSDGYTF	TGTGCCAGCAGTTTAAGAGGGAGCGATGGCTACACCTTC
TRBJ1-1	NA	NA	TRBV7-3	CASSLTPGVNTEAFF	TGTGCCAGCAGCTTAACTCCGGGGGTTAACACTGAAGCTTTCTTT
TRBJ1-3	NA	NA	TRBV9	CASSVDLVGNTIYF	TGTGCCAGCAGCGTAGACTTGGTAGGAAACACCATATATTTT
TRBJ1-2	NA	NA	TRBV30	CAWSVEGRGNYGYTF	TGTGCCTGGAGTGTTGAAGGACGGGGAAACTATGGCTACACCTTC
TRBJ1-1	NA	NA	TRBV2	CASSVEGRQTEAFF	TGTGCCAGCAGTGTTGAGGGAAGGCAGACTGAAGCTTTCTTT